The source of this T cell receptor beta chain is a study of blood T cell repertoires in COVID-19. Study-level information: Sources were T cells, B-cell-depleted T cells, or PBMCs; the material itself was cDNA or gDNA.

The CDR3 has 15 residues. V was clipped by 6 bases and J by 3 bases, with 14 bases between them. Germline-derived CDR1 and CDR2 are SGHTA and FQGNSA. Produced via immunoSEQ multiplex PCR; TCRdb's table is partial and in-frame only. The sample carries under 150,000 clones, around four fifths recorded once. V and J are TRBV7-2 and TRBJ1-4, with D possibly matching TRBD1 (5 bases). This sequence originates from a human donor in a cohort sampled during active COVID-19. Material: peripheral blood. The CDR3 DNA reads TGTGCCAGCAGGCTCCAAACAGGTGCTAATGAAAAACTGTTTTTT. As protein: CASRLQTGANEKLFF.